These 8 T cell receptor beta chains were all obtained from the same sample, sequenced in a study of blood T cell repertoires in COVID-19. The table came from immunoSEQ multiplex PCR; TCRdb's copy has only in-frame clones and leaves some out. The data contain 270,000 or so clones, about 88% of them singletons. Sequenced: peripheral blood. The receptors were gathered from a human donor with COVID-19, enrolled during active disease. The donor label of this sample is uncertain.

The chain recombines TRBV28 with TRBJ2-1, with D perhaps TRBD2 (5 bases). Germline assignment: CDR1 MDHEN and CDR2 SYDVKM. This CDR3 comprises 14 residues. V shed 3 bases and J shed 6 bases, with 12 bases lying between them. For the CDR3, the DNA is TGTGCCAGCAGTTTTCCCGCCCGGGGCAATGAGCAGTTCTTC. Protein sequence: CASSFPARGNEQFF.

This clone was found once. The rearrangement uses TRBV2 and TRBJ2-1; weak D call: TRBD1 (5 bases). The germline CDR1 and CDR2 sequences are SNHLY and FYNNEI. Trimming shortened V by 7 bases and J by 2 bases, and 12 bases separated the two germline ends. The length of the CDR3 is 14 residues. CDR3 nucleotides: TGTGCCAGCAAGGGGCGGAACGCCTACAATGAGCAGTTCTTC. Its protein is CASKGRNAYNEQFF.

This clone is a singleton in its sample. The genes are TRBV5-1 and TRBJ2-1; 8 bases agree with TRBD2. Trimming took 4 bases from V and 4 from J; bases not matched to a gene: 16. The CDR3 has 18 amino acids. CDR1 and CDR2 from the germline V gene are SGHRS and YFSETQ. The CDR3 loop is CASSPPLAGPRQYNEQFF. CDR3 DNA: TGCGCCAGCAGCCCCCCCCTAGCGGGCCCACGTCAGTACAATGAGCAGTTCTTC.

The rearrangement links TRBV28 to TRBJ1-1; 7 bases match TRBD1. The germline V gene has CDR1 MDHEN and CDR2 SYDVKM. J lost 1 base, V lost 5 bases, and 7 bases had no gene match. This CDR3 region has 15 residues. In DNA form, the CDR3 reads TGTGCCAGCAGTCCCCGACAGGGAACGAACACTGAAGCTTTCTTT. This gives the protein CASSPRQGTNTEAFF.

The V call is TRBV30, the J call TRBJ2-1, with D possibly being TRBD2 (6 bases). This CDR3 region has 14 residues. Germline V lookup: CDR1 GTSNPN, CDR2 SVGIG (reference sequence). Deletions cut 3 bases from V and 5 bases from J, with 14 bases between. CDR3 loop: CAWSPGSADNEQFF. CDR3 DNA: TGTGCCTGGAGCCCCGGGAGCGCCGACAATGAGCAGTTCTTC.

This chain joins TRBV14 and TRBJ2-3; D possibly corresponds to TRBD2 (6 bases). The CDR3 extends over 17 amino acids. Germline V CDR1 and CDR2: SGHDN, FVKESK. Trimming cost V 4 bases and J 0 bases, with 17 bases left between them. The CDR3 sequence is CASSPRLGTPSTDTQYF. The CDR3 region has the DNA TGTGCCAGCAGCCCCCGTCTTGGGACTCCAAGCACAGATACGCAGTATTTT.

The genes are TRBV7-9 and TRBJ2-2, with D hard to call. CDR1 SEHNR and CDR2 FQNEAQ come from the germline V gene (reference sequence). Trimming shortened V by 1 base and J by 11 bases, and 5 bases separated the two germline ends. The CDR3 has 11 amino acids. CDR3 in amino acids: CASSLETELFF. The CDR3 bases are TGTGCCAGCAGCTTAGAAACTGAGCTGTTTTTT.

V gene TRBV7-3 combines with J gene TRBJ2-1; TRBD2 agrees at 7 bases. Germline V gene sequence: CDR1 SGHTA, CDR2 FQGTGA. The CDR3 sequence is 15 residues long. V was clipped by 5 bases and J by 12 bases; unmatched bases: 16. The CDR3 loop is CASSVNGGRGFLQFF. DNA of the CDR3: TGTGCCAGCAGCGTAAACGGGGGGAGAGGGTTCTTGCAGTTCTTC.